This TCR beta chain was sequenced for a study of CD8+CD57+ T cells in acquired aplastic anemia. This CDR3 is built from 15 residues. Trimming at V came to 5 bases and at J to 6 bases, leaving 10 bases not matched to a gene. Germline V gene lookup returns CDR1 SEHNR and CDR2 FQNEAQ (reference sequence). Profiling that covered TCR beta VDJ and CDR3 relied on genomic DNA as its template. MiXCR, run by TCRdb on the reads, gives a single entry per CDR3 protein. The profile covers fewer than 200,000 distinct CDR3 sequences, with about two thirds appearing a single time and more than 35% taken by the ten largest. Patients included in sequencing had previously demonstrated CD8+CD57+ cell expansion by flow cytometry.

The sequenced sample was sorted CD4+, CD8+, or CD8+CD57+ T cells (not recorded which) from PBMCs. The rearrangement links TRBV7-9 to TRBJ2-3, with TRBD1 identical over 8 bases. The clonotype comes from a human donor with aplastic anemia. CDR3 nucleotides: TGTGCCAGCAGCACTATAGGACAGGGTGAGGATACGCAGTATTTT. Protein: CASSTIGQGEDTQYF.